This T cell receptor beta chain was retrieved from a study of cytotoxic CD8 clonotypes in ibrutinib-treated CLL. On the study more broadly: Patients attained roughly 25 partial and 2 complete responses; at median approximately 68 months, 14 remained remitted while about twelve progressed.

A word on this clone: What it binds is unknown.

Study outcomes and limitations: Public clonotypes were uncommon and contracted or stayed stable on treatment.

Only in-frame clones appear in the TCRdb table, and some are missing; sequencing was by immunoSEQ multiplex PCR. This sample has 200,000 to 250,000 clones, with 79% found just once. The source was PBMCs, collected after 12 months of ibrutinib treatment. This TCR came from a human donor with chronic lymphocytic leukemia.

CDR3 residues: CASSEGIGRETQYF. The CDR3 region has the DNA TGTGCCAGCAGTGAAGGTATAGGGCGAGAGACCCAGTACTTC. This chain uses TRBV2 with TRBJ2-5, with unresolved D. The CDR3 runs to 14 residues. Per germline, CDR1 SNHLY and CDR2 FYNNEI. V dropped 1 base and J dropped 4 bases, with 10 bases sitting between them. Complete variable domain (other parts from reference TRBV2 and TRBJ2-5): EPEVTQTPSHQVTQMGQEVILRCVPISNHLYFYWYRQILGQKVEFLVSFYNNEISEKSEIFDDQFSVERPDGSNFTLKIRSTKLEDSAMYFCASSEGIGRETQYFGPGTRLLVL.